This entry lists 22 T cell receptor beta chains sequenced from one sample in a study of blood T cell repertoires in COVID-19. Method: immunoSEQ multiplex PCR; TCRdb's copy keeps in-frame clones and lacks some. This sample has 250,000 to 350,000 clones, with more than 70% found just once. Sequencing was done on a sample of peripheral blood. The receptors here all came from a woman between 25 and 40 years old with COVID-19, enrolled during active disease.

This chain joins TRBV19 and TRBJ2-1, with 7 bases fitting TRBD1. V was clipped by 6 bases and J by 2 bases; unmatched bases: 10. Germline V gives CDR1 LNHDA, CDR2 SQIVND (reference sequence). The CDR3 length is 16 residues. DNA for the CDR3: TGTGCCAGTAGGGGCTTACCGGGACAGCCCTACAATGAGCAGTTCTTC. Protein sequence: CASRGLPGQPYNEQFF.

The chain carries TRBV5-4 and TRBJ2-7; no reliable D call. Germline V gives CDR1 SGHNT, CDR2 YYREEE (reference sequence). The CDR3 is 15 residues long. V was clipped by 0 bases and J by 4 bases, with 14 bases between them. This CDR3 is CASSLDSSTRYEQYF. The CDR3 nucleotides read TGTGCCAGCAGCTTGGATTCGTCGACAAGATACGAGCAGTACTTC.

J is TRBJ2-7 and V is TRBV4-1, with a tentative D call TRBD2 (5 bases). The germline V gene encodes CDR1 MGHRA and CDR2 YSYEKL. The CDR3 has 14 residues. V was clipped by 3 bases and J by 5 bases, with 14 bases between them. CDR3 nucleotides: TGCGCCAGCAGCCAGCCGGGGAGAGTCCACGAGCAGTACTTC. Its translation is CASSQPGRVHEQYF.

Here the CDR3 DNA reads TGTGCCAGCAGCTTTAGCGGGGCTCCCACAGATACGCAGTATTTT. Translated, it gives CASSFSGAPTDTQYF. The chain combines TRBV11-3 with TRBJ2-3; 8 bases fit TRBD2. The CDR3 length is 15 residues. The germline V gene has CDR1 SGHNT and CDR2 YENEEA. The ends lost 3 bases at V and 2 bases at J; junction bases unmatched: 4.

The rearrangement links TRBV2 to TRBJ2-7; tentative D call: TRBD2 (5 bases). With 1 base removed from V and 5 bases from J, the gap between germline ends came to 6 bases. CDR3 size: 12 residues. The germline CDR1 and CDR2 sequences are SNHLY and FYNNEI. CDR3 DNA sequence: TGTGCCAGCAGTGAAGTACTAGACGAGCAGTACTTC. This sequence encodes CASSEVLDEQYF.

The V gene is TRBV9, the J gene TRBJ2-1; 9 nucleotides align to TRBD2. V was clipped by 0 bases and J by 5 bases; unmatched bases: 3. The CDR3 is 15 residues long. Germline assignment: CDR1 SGDLS and CDR2 YYNGEE. The CDR3 region is CASSVVTSGNNEQFF. In DNA, the CDR3 is TGTGCCAGCAGCGTAGTGACTAGCGGTAACAATGAGCAGTTCTTC.

V gene TRBV6-4 combines with J gene TRBJ1-1, with 8 bases identical to TRBD1. CDR1 is MRHNA and CDR2 is SNTAGT in the germline V gene. Unmatched junction bases numbered 10, after V lost 9 bases and J lost 7 bases. This CDR3 is built from 13 residues. CDR3 in DNA: TGTGCCAGTACAAACCCGGGACAGGATGAAGCTTTCTTT. As protein: CASTNPGQDEAFF.

This clone was counted between two and nine times. This chain uses TRBV7-3 with TRBJ2-2; D call uncertain. V lost 5 bases and J lost 4, with 11 bases in between. The CDR3 sequence is 14 residues long. The V gene's germline CDR1 is SGHTA and CDR2 FQGTGA. CDR3 amino acids: CASSPLSRTGELFF. The DNA for the CDR3 is TGTGCCAGCAGCCCTCTGAGCCGCACCGGGGAGCTGTTTTTT.

The V and J genes are TRBV10-3 and TRBJ2-1; a possible D gene is TRBD2 (6 bases). Trimming cost V 2 bases and J 4 bases, with 9 bases left between them. The germline CDR1 and CDR2 sequences are ENHRY and SYGVKD. The CDR3 is 14 residues long. CDR3 sequence (DNA): TGTGCCATCAGTGAGACTAGCAGATACAATGAGCAGTTCTTC. Amino acid sequence: CAISETSRYNEQFF.

The chain combines TRBV6-5 with TRBJ2-1, with D possibly matching TRBD1 (5 bases). This CDR3 is 13 amino acids long. Trimming removed 7 bases at V and 9 bases at J, with 16 bases between. Germline V gives CDR1 MNHEY, CDR2 SVGAGI. CDR3 DNA sequence: TGTGCCAGCAAGACATTCAGGGTTGGTGAGCAGTTCTTC. Translated, it gives CASKTFRVGEQFF.

The chain employs TRBV5-8 and TRBJ2-3, with D tentatively TRBD1 (6 bases). The ends were cut back, 0 bases at V and 4 bases at J, with 9 bases in the middle. CDR3 length: 14 amino acids. The germline CDR1 and CDR2 sequences are SGHTS and YDEGEE. CDR3 amino acids: CASSLGQAPDTQYF. Here the CDR3 DNA reads TGTGCCAGCAGCTTGGGACAGGCGCCAGATACGCAGTATTTT. The complete variable domain, with remaining parts taken from reference TRBV5-8 and TRBJ2-3, reads EAGVTQSPTHLIKTRGQQATLRCSPISGHTSVYWYQQALGLGLQFLLWYDEGEERNRGNFPPRFSGRQFPNYSSELNVNALELEDSALYLCASSLGQAPDTQYFGPGTRLTVL.

This rearrangement joins TRBV29-1 to TRBJ1-2, with 9 bases lining up with TRBD1. This CDR3 spans 13 amino acids. J was trimmed by 6 bases and V by 5 bases; bases with no gene match: 7. Germline lookup yields CDR1 SQVTM and CDR2 ANQGSEA. The CDR3 here is CSVHTGGGDGYTF. CDR3 sequence (DNA): TGCAGCGTTCACACAGGGGGCGGGGATGGCTACACCTTC.

This sequence joins TRBV9 and TRBJ2-5, with unresolved D. The CDR3 is 15 amino acids. From germline, CDR1 is SGDLS and CDR2 YYNGEE. Trimming took off 4 bases at V and 1 base at J, with 14 bases between the two ends. The CDR3 bases are TGTGCCAGCAGCCCCTGGTCAGATCCCCAAGAGACCCAGTACTTC. This codes for CASSPWSDPQETQYF.

The gene calls are TRBV5-1 and TRBJ2-7, with TRBD1 matching over 7 bases. The CDR3 extends over 16 amino acids. The germline gives CDR1 SGHRS, CDR2 YFSETQ. After removal of 3 bases from V and 1 base from J, the junction contained 10 bases not matched to a gene. The CDR3 protein is CASSSREETGSYEQYF. As DNA, the CDR3 is TGCGCCAGCAGCTCCCGTGAGGAGACAGGGTCCTACGAGCAGTACTTC.

This chain uses TRBV3-1 (or the pseudogene TRBV3-2) with TRBJ1-2, with TRBD1 identical over 9 bases. With V trimmed by 5 bases and J by 8 bases, 9 bases remained unmatched. There are 14 residues in the CDR3. The germline gives CDR1 LGHDT, CDR2 YNNKEL (reference sequence). The DNA of the CDR3 is TGTGCCAGCAGCTCGCCTGACAGGGGGATGGGCTACACCTTC. This codes for CASSSPDRGMGYTF.

In DNA form, the CDR3 reads TGTGCCAGCTCACTTCTTGGGGGGACCACTGAAGCTTTCTTT. Translation gives CASSLLGGTTEAFF. The rearrangement links TRBV6-5 to TRBJ1-1; perhaps TRBD1 as D (5 bases). V was trimmed by 8 bases and J by 4 bases, leaving 17 bases between them. Germline V gives CDR1 MNHEY, CDR2 SVGAGI. This CDR3 spans 14 amino acids.

This rearrangement joins TRBV7-9 to TRBJ1-5, with TRBD1 matching over 7 bases. Germline values: CDR1 SEHNR, CDR2 FQNEAQ (reference sequence). This CDR3 spans 18 amino acids. V was clipped by 5 bases and J by 0 bases; unmatched bases: 13. The CDR3 bases are TGTGCCAGCAGCCCCGCGGCAGGGGGTGGGTATAGCAATCAGCCCCAGCATTTT. This translates into CASSPAAGGGYSNQPQHF.

The rearrangement joins TRBV5-1 to TRBJ2-1, with D possibly matching TRBD2 (6 bases). Per the germline V gene, CDR1 is SGHRS and CDR2 is YFSETQ. The CDR3 extends over 14 amino acids. V was shortened by 0 bases and J by 2 bases, with 6 bases between the two germline ends. The CDR3 region is CASSLVAAYNEQFF. In DNA form, the CDR3 reads TGCGCCAGCAGCTTGGTAGCGGCCTACAATGAGCAGTTCTTC.

The chain employs TRBV10-1 and TRBJ2-7; TRBD2 agrees at 8 bases. Germline values: CDR1 WNHNN, CDR2 SYGVQD (reference sequence). The CDR3 runs 17 residues. V dropped 0 bases and J dropped 2; count of bases not matched to a gene: 9. For the CDR3, the DNA is TGCGCCAGCAGTGAGTCGAGGGCTAGCGGGTCAACCTACGAGCAGTACTTC. Translated: CASSESRASGSTYEQYF.

This chain links TRBV5-6 with TRBJ2-7, with 9 bases that match TRBD2. The ends lost 0 bases at V and 6 bases at J; junction bases unmatched: 13. This CDR3 spans 17 amino acids. Germline V lookup: CDR1 SGHDT, CDR2 YYEEEE. The CDR3 reads CASSLVVSGSLSPEQYF. The CDR3 nucleotides read TGTGCCAGCAGCTTGGTAGTTAGCGGGAGCCTTTCCCCCGAGCAGTACTTC.

CDR3 protein: CASRRDSLNTEAFF. The CDR3, as DNA: TGTGCCAGCAGGAGGGACAGCTTGAACACTGAAGCTTTCTTT. This chain links TRBV6-5 with TRBJ1-1, with 7 bases identical to TRBD1. Germline CDR1 reads MNHEY; CDR2 reads SVGAGI. Trimming at V came to 6 bases and at J to 0 bases, leaving 4 bases not matched to a gene. The CDR3 runs to 14 residues.

The chain couples TRBV4-2 to TRBJ2-1; TRBD2 matches at 10 bases. CDR3 length equals 15 residues. Trimming cost V 8 bases and J 2 bases; bases outside gene matches: 6. The germline V gene has CDR1 LGHNA and CDR2 YNFKEQ. For the CDR3, the DNA is TGTGCCAGCGCCGGGACTAGCGTGACCTACAATGAGCAGTTCTTC. It translates to CASAGTSVTYNEQFF.